The sequence of this T cell receptor beta chain was determined in a study of response to subunit inactivated influenza vaccine. Findings of the study overall: The authors put forward the suggestion that each seasonal influenza vaccination may bring in only a limited number of new T cells.

TCRdb re-called the RT-PCR reads through MiXCR, storing one row per CDR3 protein. The sample holds 800,000 to 1,000,000 distinct CDR3 sequences, roughly 20% seen once. To note about this clonotype: Its target is not known.

The material was PBMCs from blood, obtained 5 days after vaccination. This clonotype was obtained from a man aged 45 to 65 who received an inactivated influenza vaccine.

The CDR3 bases are TGTGCCAGCAGCCCCGAGGGTGCCCTCTCTTCCACTGAAGCTTTCTTT. Protein product: CASSPEGALSSTEAFF. The genes are TRBV9 and TRBJ1-1; no reliable D call. This CDR3 region has 16 residues. The V end lost 4 bases, the J end lost 4 bases, and 20 bases lay between the germline ends. Per the germline V gene, CDR1 is SGDLS and CDR2 is YYNGEE.